This T cell receptor beta chain originates from a study of blood T cell repertoires in COVID-19. About the research overall: Italy, Spain and the United States were the sources of the convalescent and acute COVID-19 samples. Sources were T cells, B-cell-depleted T cells, or PBMCs; the material itself was cDNA or gDNA.

The authors' processing: Nucleated cell counts were estimated from reference gene primer amplification. Profiling relied on immunoSEQ multiplex PCR, and the TCRdb table lists in-frame clones only, not all of them. The D gene and trimming were derived from the DNA, and the V and J assignments and clone size from that table. Of approximately 110,000 clones in the sample, approximately 81% are singletons; the top ten hold about 6.3%. Germline V gives CDR1 MNHNY, CDR2 SVGAGI (reference sequence). With V trimmed by 6 bases and J by 8 bases, 10 bases remained unmatched. The CDR3 is 16 residues long. Patients at the Seattle site were enrolled during active infection and followed longitudinally.

The chain has TRBV6-6 and TRBJ2-1; TRBD2 matches at 13 bases. The sequenced sample was peripheral blood. The TCR originated in a man older than 75 with COVID-19, enrolled during active disease. The CDR3 is CASSPITSGRGHEQFF. CDR3 coding DNA: TGTGCCAGCAGCCCCATAACTAGCGGGAGGGGGCATGAGCAGTTCTTC.